The 14 T cell receptor beta chains in this list originate from one sample, sequenced in a study of blood T cell repertoires in COVID-19. Only in-frame clones appear in the TCRdb table, and some are missing; sequencing was by immunoSEQ multiplex PCR. The sample holds 77,000 or so clones; 65% to 90% are singletons and the top ten take 5.5% to 7.5%. Sequences were obtained from peripheral blood. These receptors all come from an older woman with acute or convalescent COVID-19.

The chain carries TRBV7-2 and TRBJ2-3; TRBD1 might be the D (5 bases). This CDR3 region has 15 residues. The V gene's germline CDR1 is SGHTA and CDR2 FQGNSA. Trimming cost V 6 bases and J 3 bases, with 16 bases left between them. This chain's CDR3 is CASSPMGKGTDTQYF. DNA for the CDR3: TGTGCCAGCAGTCCGATGGGGAAGGGGACAGATACGCAGTATTTT.

The CDR3 loop reads CASSTSSGGGYYEQYF. CDR3 bases: TGTGCCAGTAGTACATCTAGCGGGGGGGGATACTACGAGCAGTACTTC. This rearrangement joins TRBV19 to TRBJ2-7; 12 bases match TRBD2. This CDR3 comprises 16 residues. Unmatched junction bases numbered 7, after V lost 4 bases and J lost 3 bases. CDR1 and CDR2 (germline): LNHDA, SQIVND (reference sequence).

The rearrangement joins TRBV5-1 to TRBJ1-5; TRBD1 matches 10 bases. There are 15 residues in the CDR3. J gave up 4 bases and V 4 bases, and 5 bases lay outside the gene matches. Germline loops: CDR1 SGHRS, CDR2 YFSETQ. CDR3 nucleotides: TGCGCCAGCAGCCCGGGGACAGGGGAAAATCAGCCCCAGCATTTT. This gives the protein CASSPGTGENQPQHF.

V usage is TRBV29-1 and J usage is TRBJ2-3; possibly TRBD2 for D (6 bases). CDR3 size: 14 residues. Germline V CDR1 and CDR2: SQVTM, ANQGSEA. Between the trimmed V and J ends, which lost 4 bases and 6 bases, there was a span of 17 bases. CDR3 coding DNA: TGCAGCGTTGTAGAGGGGCGCGGGATCGATACGCAGTATTTT. Protein product: CSVVEGRGIDTQYF.

This clone occurred a few times. The V and J genes are TRBV3-1 (or the pseudogene TRBV3-2) and TRBJ2-3; D remains unclear. The germline gives CDR1 LGHDT, CDR2 YNNKEL (reference sequence). The CDR3 is 15 residues long. V was trimmed by 1 base and J by 1 base, leaving 9 bases between them. CDR3 coding DNA: TGTGCCAGCAGCCAAGGTCTAGTTGGCACAGATACGCAGTATTTT. Translated, it gives CASSQGLVGTDTQYF.

This clone was observed a few times. The chain uses TRBV18 and TRBJ1-1, with TRBD1 matching over 9 bases. The V gene's germline CDR1 is KGHSH and CDR2 LQKENI. V trimming: 5 bases; J trimming: 5 bases; junction bases outside the gene matches: 15. This CDR3 is 17 amino acids long. This CDR3 is CASSATGTGLGGTEAFF. In nucleotides, the CDR3 is TGTGCCAGCTCAGCAACCGGGACAGGGCTAGGTGGAACTGAAGCTTTCTTT. The whole variable domain, remainder taken from reference TRBV18 and TRBJ1-1, is NAGVMQNPRHLVRRRGQEARLRCSPMKGHSHVYWYRQLPEEGLKFMVYLQKENIIDESGMPKERFSAEFPKEGPSILRIQQVVRGDSAAYFCASSATGTGLGGTEAFFGQGTRLTVV.

The V call is TRBV6-5, the J call TRBJ2-3; 10 nucleotides align to TRBD2. Germline V lookup: CDR1 MNHEY, CDR2 SVGAGI. Trimming removed 6 bases from V and 8 bases from J; junction bases left unmatched: 5. The CDR3 length is 13 residues. The CDR3, as DNA: TGTGCCAGCAGGACCTTAGCGGGGGGTACGCAGTATTTT. This sequence encodes CASRTLAGGTQYF.

The rearrangement joins TRBV11-2 to TRBJ2-7; TRBD2 matches at 11 bases. Germline trimming cut 4 bases from V and 7 bases from J; bases unmatched to any gene: 9. The germline V gene has CDR1 SGHAT and CDR2 FQNNGV. The CDR3 extends over 15 amino acids. CDR3 sequence: CASSYRTSGPGEQYF. The CDR3 region has the DNA TGTGCCAGCAGCTACCGGACTAGCGGGCCTGGGGAGCAGTACTTC.

This clone was detected only a few times. This chain connects TRBV5-6 to TRBJ2-1, with D possibly being TRBD2 (5 bases). Germline-derived CDR1 and CDR2 are SGHDT and YYEEEE. Trimming removed 6 bases from V and 2 bases from J, with 15 bases in between. This CDR3 is 15 amino acids long. For the CDR3, the DNA is TGTGCCAGCACCACCTTGAGGGCCCCCTACAATGAGCAGTTCTTC. Translation gives CASTTLRAPYNEQFF.

V usage is TRBV18 and J usage is TRBJ2-7, with TRBD2 identical over 8 bases. V shed 8 bases, J shed 2 bases, and the junction held 11 bases outside the gene matches. Germline assignment: CDR1 KGHSH and CDR2 LQKENI. There are 15 residues in the CDR3. The CDR3 protein is CASHSGGGRTYEQYF. DNA for the CDR3: TGTGCCAGCCATTCGGGCGGCGGGAGGACCTACGAGCAGTACTTC. Based on the CDR3 plus reference TRBV18 and TRBJ2-7, the full variable domain is NAGVMQNPRHLVRRRGQEARLRCSPMKGHSHVYWYRQLPEEGLKFMVYLQKENIIDESGMPKERFSAEFPKEGPSILRIQQVVRGDSAAYFCASHSGGGRTYEQYFGPGTRLTVT.

CDR3 sequence: CASGQGHGYTF. As DNA, the CDR3 is TGTGCTAGTGGACAGGGCCATGGCTACACCTTC. The rearrangement links TRBV12-5 to TRBJ1-2; tentatively, D is TRBD1 (6 bases). The CDR3 sequence is 11 residues long. Looked up from germline, CDR1 is LGHNT and CDR2 is FRNRAP. Trimming took 6 bases from V and 6 from J, leaving 8 bases between them.

This sequence joins TRBV13 and TRBJ1-2, with TRBD1 matching over 9 bases. The V gene end was trimmed by 2 bases and the J gene end by 3 bases; junction bases not matched to a gene: 13. Germline values: CDR1 PRHDT, CDR2 FYEKMQ (reference sequence). The CDR3 is 18 residues long. The CDR3 sequence is CASSLRGRTGADDYGYTF. In DNA form, the CDR3 reads TGTGCCAGCAGCTTAAGGGGTCGGACAGGGGCCGATGACTATGGCTACACCTTC.

The V and J genes are TRBV5-4 and TRBJ1-6; D might be TRBD1 (6 bases). This CDR3 is 14 amino acids long. Trimming cost V 3 bases and J 5 bases, with 9 bases left between them. In germline, CDR1 is SGHNT, CDR2 YYREEE (reference sequence). In DNA form, the CDR3 reads TGTGCCAGCAGCTGGACAGCTGATAATTCACCCCTCCACTTT. This encodes CASSWTADNSPLHF.

The chain combines TRBV5-1 with TRBJ2-3, with 7 positions matching TRBD1. Germline loops: CDR1 SGHRS, CDR2 YFSETQ. J gave up 0 bases and V 4 bases, and 5 bases lay outside the gene matches. The CDR3 loop spans 15 amino acids. The CDR3 spells CASSPATGSTDTQYF. Here the CDR3 DNA reads TGCGCCAGCAGCCCGGCGACAGGGAGCACAGATACGCAGTATTTT.